A selection of T cell receptor beta chains follows, all from one sample in a study of memory CD4+ T cells and cytomegalovirus serostatus. Data came from immunoSEQ multiplex PCR; TCRdb stores just in-frame clones and leaves some out. The data hold about 54,000 clones, with over 65% observed a single time. The sample taken for sequencing was memory CD4+ T cells from blood. The receptors come from an adult in good health and CMV-seropositive. Each CDR3 is given with its conserved first and last residue. D genes are given only for firm matches. Clone sizes are given selectively: once, few, many, or a class where the clone is expanded.

clone size	D gene	V gene	J gene	CDR3 DNA	CDR3 protein
once	.	TRBV5-1	TRBJ1-4	TGCGCCAGCAGCTTGGATACAAATAATGAAAAACTGTTTTTT	CASSLDTNNEKLFF
few	.	TRBV19	TRBJ2-1	TGTGCCAGTAGTATGGGGGCTAGCGCCTCAAGTTGGGTACTTCGAAACAATGAGCAGTTCTTC	CASSMGASASSWVLRNNEQFF
.	.	TRBV28	TRBJ2-7	TGTGCCAGCAGTTCCAGGGCTCCTGTGTACTTC	CASSSRAPVYF
.	.	TRBV19	TRBJ1-3	TGTGCCAGTAGTTTTGTGGGAAACACCATATATTTT	CASSFVGNTIYF
few	.	TRBV30	TRBJ1-5	TGTGCCTGGAGTGGCGACCTTAAAGATCAGCCCCAGCATTTT	CAWSGDLKDQPQHF
.	.	TRBV5-1	TRBJ2-3	TGCGCCAGCAGCTTGCGCGGGATCGCCACGGATACGCAGTATTTT	CASSLRGIATDTQYF
.	.	TRBV7-7	TRBJ1-5	TGTGCCAGCAGCTTACAGGGAAGTAGCAATCAGCCCCAGCATTTT	CASSLQGSSNQPQHF
.	.	TRBV6-6	TRBJ1-1	TGTGCCAGCAAACGGACCGCGCAGGGCACTGAAGCTTTCTTT	CASKRTAQGTEAFF
.	.	TRBV7-9	TRBJ2-2	TGTGCCAGCAGCTTAGATTCGGTCACCGGGGAGCTGTTTTTT	CASSLDSVTGELFF
.	TRBD1	TRBV6-1	TRBJ2-1	TGTGCCAGCAGTGACGGACAGGTACGATACAATGAGCAGTTCTTC	CASSDGQVRYNEQFF
.	.	TRBV30	TRBJ2-2	TGTGCCTGGGACCTACACCAGGGCGAGGCCGGGGAGCTGTTTTTT	CAWDLHQGEAGELFF
few	.	TRBV5-1	TRBJ2-7	TGCGCCAGCAGGGATCCGGGGAACTACGAGCAGTACTTC	CASRDPGNYEQYF
once	.	TRBV6-1	TRBJ2-7	TGTGCCAGCAGTGCGGGCCCAATAAACTCCTACGAGCAGTACTTC	CASSAGPINSYEQYF
.	.	TRBV7-2	TRBJ2-1	TGTGCCAGCAGCGCGTCCTCCTCCTACAATGAGCAGTTCTTC	CASSASSSYNEQFF
.	TRBD1	TRBV5-1	TRBJ2-5	TGCGCCAGCAGCCCGGGACAGGCCCTAAAGACCCAGTACTTC	CASSPGQALKTQYF
.	.	TRBV4-1	TRBJ1-2	TGCGCCAGCAGCCCACGGTTGGGGGGGTCCTATGGCTACACCTTC	CASSPRLGGSYGYTF
few	TRBD1	TRBV6-1	TRBJ1-5	TGTGCCAGCAGGGAACCGGGACAGGGGGCCGGTCAGCCCCAGCATTTT	CASREPGQGAGQPQHF
.	.	TRBV7-6	TRBJ1-1	TGTGCCAGCAGCTTAACTGGAGGAGACACTGAAGCTTTCTTT	CASSLTGGDTEAFF
.	.	TRBV19	TRBJ2-7	TGTGCCAGTAGTATAAGGGCCGACAGTTCCTACGAGCAGTACTTC	CASSIRADSSYEQYF
.	.	TRBV6-1	TRBJ2-3	TGTGCCAGCGGACTCACAGATACGCAGTATTTT	CASGLTDTQYF
few	TRBD2	TRBV7-2	TRBJ2-1	TGTGCCAGCAGCTCCACCGGGACACATAGCGGGATTGAGCAGTTCTTC	CASSSTGTHSGIEQFF
few	TRBD1	TRBV7-8	TRBJ1-5	TGTGCCAGCAGCCCTCGAAGGGACAGGAGCAATCAGCCCCAGCATTTT	CASSPRRDRSNQPQHF
.	TRBD2	TRBV7-8	TRBJ2-1	TGTGCCAGCAGCTTCCTTAGCGGGATTGTCTACAATGAGCAGTTCTTC	CASSFLSGIVYNEQFF
.	TRBD1	TRBV5-6	TRBJ1-2	TGTGCCAGCAGCCCAGGACAGGGATACTATGGCTACACCTTC	CASSPGQGYYGYTF
.	.	TRBV7-2	TRBJ1-1	TGTGCCAGCAGCTTAGTCCCAGGGAGGGACACTGAAGCTTTCTTT	CASSLVPGRDTEAFF
.	.	TRBV2	TRBJ2-1	TGTGCCAGCACAGAGCAGGGCTATGAGCAGTTCTTC	CASTEQGYEQFF
.	TRBD1	TRBV7-9	TRBJ1-2	TGTGCCAGCAGCCGATACGACAGGGTCGGCTATGGCTACACCTTC	CASSRYDRVGYGYTF
few	.	TRBV5-4	TRBJ1-1	TGTGCCAGCAGCTATTGGGGACCCGGCAACACTGAAGCTTTCTTT	CASSYWGPGNTEAFF
.	TRBD1	TRBV7-2	TRBJ1-2	TGTGCCAGCAGCCCTGGGACAGGGTCTAACTATGGCTACACCTTC	CASSPGTGSNYGYTF
.	.	TRBV27	TRBJ2-7	TGTGCCAGCCGCACGCTAGGCCGCGGGGAGATGGGGGAGCAGTACTTC	CASRTLGRGEMGEQYF
once	.	TRBV30	TRBJ2-7	TGTGCCTGGGACCGGTACGGCTACGAGCAGTACTTC	CAWDRYGYEQYF
.	TRBD2	TRBV4-2	TRBJ2-7	TGTGCCAGCAGCCAGGCGGGGGAAAGCTCCTACGAGCAGTACTTC	CASSQAGESSYEQYF
.	.	TRBV7-2	TRBJ2-5	TGTGCCAGCAGCCCCGGTGGGGGCCAAGAGACCCAGTACTTC	CASSPGGGQETQYF
.	.	TRBV6-6	TRBJ2-5	TGTGCCAGCAGGTCGGACAGAACAAAGCTGGAGACCCAGTACTTC	CASRSDRTKLETQYF
.	TRBD1	TRBV5-4	TRBJ1-1	TGTGCCAGCAGCTTGCACCTTACAGGGGCGAACACTGAAGCTTTCTTT	CASSLHLTGANTEAFF
.	TRBD1	TRBV9	TRBJ2-2	TGTGCCAGCAGCGTAGCGGGACAGGGCGGGAGCGGGGAGCTGTTTTTT	CASSVAGQGGSGELFF
few	.	TRBV19	TRBJ1-3	TGTGCCAGTAGTCAGGGCAGCTCTGGAAACACCATATATTTT	CASSQGSSGNTIYF
.	.	TRBV7-2	TRBJ1-2	TGTGCCAGCAGCTTAGGAGGGATAGAGGGCTACACCTTC	CASSLGGIEGYTF
.	.	TRBV7-9	TRBJ2-2	TGTGCCAGCAGCCGAACAGGGGAGGCCGGGGAGCTGTTTTTT	CASSRTGEAGELFF
.	.	TRBV28	TRBJ1-1	TGTGCCAGCAGCACTGCAGGTGGGAACACTGAAGCTTTCTTT	CASSTAGGNTEAFF
.	.	TRBV11-2	TRBJ2-6	TGTGCCAGCAGCTTACTCCCACAGTTCTCTGGGGCCAACGTCCTGACTTTC	CASSLLPQFSGANVLTF